Following are 6 T cell receptor beta chains from one sample sequenced in a study of blood T cell repertoires in COVID-19. Sequenced by immunoSEQ multiplex PCR; TCRdb stores in-frame clones only, minus some. The sample includes hundreds of thousands of clones, around 84% seen only once; the top ten take over 15%. The sequencing input was peripheral blood. The receptor set was obtained from a woman at least 80 years old with active or convalescent COVID-19.

In this sample, this clone turned up a few times. CDR3 region: CASRHSGRVNEQFF. CDR3 coding DNA: TGCGCCAGCAGGCACAGCGGGAGGGTTAATGAGCAGTTCTTC. The genes are TRBV5-1 and TRBJ2-1, with 10 bases identical to TRBD2. The CDR3 covers 14 residues. V was clipped by 5 bases and J by 7 bases; unmatched bases: 6. Germline V gene lookup returns CDR1 SGHRS and CDR2 YFSETQ.

This chain links TRBV19 with TRBJ1-2, with D hard to call. The CDR3 runs to 12 residues. The germline V gene has CDR1 LNHDA and CDR2 SQIVND (reference sequence). V was cut by 4 bases and J by 6 bases, with 9 bases left in between. The DNA for the CDR3 is TGTGCCAGTAGTACCCCGGGTGATGGCTACACCTTC. This gives the protein CASSTPGDGYTF.

The V call is TRBV10-3, the J call TRBJ1-1; D not resolved. This CDR3 contains 13 residues. V was cut by 5 bases and J by 5 bases, with 12 bases left in between. Germline values: CDR1 ENHRY, CDR2 SYGVKD. Written as DNA, the CDR3 is TGTGCCATCAGTCCCCGGGAAGGGACTGAAGCTTTCTTT. Protein sequence: CAISPREGTEAFF.

The chain carries TRBV30 and TRBJ1-2, with D possibly being TRBD1 (6 bases). CDR1 and CDR2 (germline): GTSNPN, SVGIG (reference sequence). Trimming pared 3 bases from V and 2 bases from J, leaving 7 bases between. The CDR3 runs to 12 residues. CDR3 bases: TGTGCCTGGAGGGGGGCAAACTATGGCTACACCTTC. Protein sequence: CAWRGANYGYTF.

This clone was detected once. The genes are TRBV20-1 and TRBJ2-2, with TRBD1 matching 8 bases. From germline, CDR1 is DFQATT and CDR2 SNEGSKA (reference sequence). This CDR3 contains 13 residues. V lost 3 bases, J lost 5 bases, and 2 bases stayed unmatched. Here the CDR3 reads CSASNRGTGELFF. DNA for the CDR3: TGCAGTGCTAGTAACAGGGGGACCGGGGAGCTGTTTTTT.

The V call is TRBV28, the J call TRBJ2-5; 8 nucleotides line up with TRBD2. Per germline, CDR1 MDHEN and CDR2 SYDVKM. V shed 6 bases, J shed 7 bases, and the junction held 13 bases outside the gene matches. This CDR3 spans 15 amino acids. CDR3 DNA: TGTGCCAGCAGATCAGGTAGCGGGGAACTGAGGACCCAGTACTTC. Translated: CASRSGSGELRTQYF.